Listed below are T cell receptor beta chains from one sample, sequenced in a study of B cell selection in AIRE deficiency. Assay used: immunoSEQ multiplex PCR; TCRdb lists only in-frame clones, some missing. The data show 20,000 to 25,000 clones, roughly 97% seen once. Sequencing was carried out using conventional CD4+ T cells sorted from PBMCs. Receptors originate from a human donor with AIRE deficiency. The CDR3 runs from the conserved cysteine through the conserved F or W. The D gene is left open where the match is weak. Not all rows give a size; the values are once, few, many and, for expanded clones, a class.

V gene	J gene	D gene	CDR3 length	clone size	CDR3 protein	CDR3 DNA
TRBV28	TRBJ2-5	NA	18	once	CASSPPGKTSQVAETQYF	TGTGCCAGCAGTCCCCCAGGAAAGACATCCCAAGTGGCGGAGACCCAGTACTTC
TRBV30	TRBJ2-5	NA	13	NA	CASSGGLQETQYF	TGTGCCTCGAGTGGTGGCCTACAAGAGACCCAGTACTTC
TRBV5-1	TRBJ2-7	NA	15	NA	CASSTDSAPNTSQYF	TGCGCCAGCAGCACGGACAGCGCCCCGAATACGAGTCAGTACTTC
TRBV28	TRBJ2-7	NA	13	NA	CASITGERGEQYF	TGTGCCAGCATTACGGGAGAACGAGGGGAGCAGTACTTC
TRBV11-2	TRBJ2-7	NA	13	NA	CASSLVITYEQYF	TGTGCCAGCAGCTTAGTCATTACCTACGAGCAGTACTTC
TRBV4-1	TRBJ1-4	NA	15	NA	CASSQGQTTNEKLFF	TGCGCCAGCAGCCAAGGGCAAACCACTAATGAAAAACTGTTTTTT
TRBV29-1	TRBJ2-7	NA	12	NA	CSVAASLHEQYF	TGCAGCGTTGCGGCTAGCCTCCACGAGCAGTACTTC
TRBV9	TRBJ2-1	NA	13	NA	CASPHLPYNEQFF	TGTGCCAGCCCCCACCTCCCTTACAATGAGCAGTTCTTC
TRBV28	TRBJ2-3	TRBD1	16	NA	CASSPGTGDPTDTQYF	TGTGCCAGCAGTCCGGGGACAGGGGATCCCACAGATACGCAGTATTTT
TRBV11-3	TRBJ1-1	TRBD1	16	NA	CASSTTGGLLDTEAFF	TGTGCCAGCAGCACAACAGGGGGTCTTCTGGACACTGAAGCTTTCTTT
TRBV6-5	TRBJ2-5	TRBD2	13	once	CASKKTSAGTKYF	TGTGCCAGCAAAAAAACGTCGGCCGGGACTAAGTACTTC
TRBV19	TRBJ2-1	TRBD1	14	once	CASSQDRGGNEQFF	TGTGCCAGTAGCCAGGACAGGGGAGGGAATGAGCAGTTCTTC
TRBV15	TRBJ2-2	TRBD1	15	NA	CATSILDRDTGELFF	TGTGCCACCAGCATCTTGGACAGGGACACCGGGGAGCTGTTTTTT
TRBV7-8	TRBJ2-5	NA	14	NA	CASSLVGSQETQYF	TGTGCCAGCAGCTTGGTGGGGTCACAAGAGACCCAGTACTTC
TRBV7-2	TRBJ2-5	NA	14	NA	CASSLSRDQETQYF	TGTGCCAGCAGCTTAAGTCGGGACCAAGAGACCCAGTACTTC
TRBV7-6	TRBJ2-1	NA	16	once	CASSLWQGGPYNEQFF	TGTGCCAGCAGCTTATGGCAGGGCGGTCCATACAATGAGCAGTTCTTC
TRBV9	TRBJ2-7	NA	13	NA	CASSVYVSDEQYF	TGTGCCAGCAGCGTATACGTGTCTGACGAGCAGTACTTC
TRBV5-1	TRBJ2-2	TRBD1	16	NA	CASSSAGGSYTGELFF	TGCGCCAGCAGCTCGGCAGGGGGATCGTACACCGGGGAGCTGTTTTTT
TRBV28	TRBJ2-1	NA	12	NA	CASSSQVPVVVF	TGTGCCAGCAGTTCACAGGTCCCGGTTGTGGTCTTC
TRBV19	TRBJ2-7	TRBD2	16	NA	CASSIEGGLGSYEQYF	TGTGCCAGTAGTATAGAAGGAGGACTAGGCTCCTACGAGCAGTACTTC
TRBV7-2	TRBJ2-5	NA	13	NA	CASSLGGRETQYF	TGTGCCAGCAGCTTAGGAGGCAGGGAGACCCAGTACTTC
TRBV7-9	TRBJ2-5	NA	17	NA	CASSSPRGGGGQETQYF	TGTGCCAGCAGCTCACCAAGAGGGGGCGGGGGTCAAGAGACCCAGTACTTC
TRBV7-9	TRBJ2-7	NA	14	NA	CASSLQGGAYEQYF	TGTGCCAGCAGCTTGCAGGGGGGGGCCTACGAGCAGTACTTC
TRBV7-2	TRBJ2-3	TRBD2	18	NA	CASSSKGVSGIFTDTQYF	TGTGCCAGCAGCTCCAAAGGGGTTAGCGGGATATTCACAGATACGCAGTATTTT
TRBV6-6	TRBJ2-5	NA	15	NA	CASSYEGRTGGAQYF	TGTGCCAGCAGTTACGAAGGCAGGACGGGTGGGGCCCAGTACTTC
TRBV21-1	TRBJ2-3	NA	17	NA	CASSKGRHRGGTDTQYF	TGTGCCAGCAGCAAAGGGCGCCACAGGGGGGGCACAGATACGCAGTATTTT
TRBV28	TRBJ2-1	TRBD2	15	NA	CASGTSVPSYNEQFF	TGTGCCAGCGGGACTAGCGTTCCATCCTACAATGAGCAGTTCTTC
TRBV2	TRBJ1-5	TRBD1	15	NA	CASRPIGQGSQPQHF	TGTGCCAGCAGGCCGATAGGACAGGGTAGTCAGCCCCAGCATTTT
TRBV18	TRBJ2-1	TRBD2	15	NA	CASSLGTSGLNEQFF	TGTGCCAGCTCCCTCGGGACTAGCGGGCTCAATGAGCAGTTCTTC
TRBV7-9	TRBJ1-4	TRBD1	14	NA	CASSPGQGGEKLFF	TGTGCCAGCAGCCCGGGACAGGGTGGCGAAAAACTGTTTTTT
TRBV6-1	TRBJ1-2	NA	13	NA	CASSAPGGYGYTF	TGTGCCAGCAGTGCGCCGGGGGGGTATGGCTACACCTTC
TRBV4-3	TRBJ1-4	NA	14	once	CASSQRSYEVKLFF	TGCGCCAGCAGCCAAAGGTCCTACGAAGTAAAACTGTTTTTT
TRBV18	TRBJ2-3	TRBD1	18	NA	CASSSRDRERLGTDTQYF	TGTGCCAGCTCATCCCGGGACAGGGAAAGGTTGGGCACAGATACGCAGTATTTT
TRBV28	TRBJ1-3	NA	12	NA	CASRWGRNTIYF	TGTGCCAGCCGATGGGGGCGAAACACCATATATTTT
TRBV11-3	TRBJ1-5	NA	13	once	CASSLERTQPQHF	TGTGCCAGCAGCTTAGAAAGGACTCAGCCCCAGCATTTT
TRBV6-5	TRBJ2-7	NA	15	NA	CASSTTGSGGYEQYF	TGTGCCAGCAGTACCACAGGGAGCGGCGGCTACGAGCAGTACTTC
TRBV4-3	TRBJ2-5	TRBD1	14	NA	CASSRWTGGETQYF	TGCGCCAGCAGCCGATGGACAGGGGGAGAGACCCAGTACTTC
TRBV30	TRBJ2-5	NA	13	NA	CAWSTSLQETQYF	TGTGCCTGGAGTACTAGTCTCCAAGAGACCCAGTACTTC
TRBV19	TRBJ1-5	NA	13	NA	CASSMPSNQPQHF	TGTGCCAGTAGTATGCCCTCGAATCAGCCCCAGCATTTT
TRBV27	TRBJ1-1	NA	15	NA	CASSLGGAMNTEAFF	TGTGCCAGCAGTTTAGGGGGGGCCATGAACACTGAAGCTTTCTTT
TRBV6-1	TRBJ2-2	TRBD2	15	NA	CASRGLAGVTGELFF	TGTGCCAGCAGGGGACTAGCGGGAGTGACCGGGGAGCTGTTTTTT
TRBV5-6	TRBJ1-1	NA	15	NA	CASSFLDSLNTEAFF	TGTGCCAGCAGCTTCCTCGACAGCCTGAACACTGAAGCTTTCTTT
TRBV28	TRBJ1-2	TRBD1	13	NA	CASRTGGGYGYTF	TGTGCCAGCAGAACAGGGGGCGGCTATGGCTACACCTTC
TRBV5-1	TRBJ2-2	TRBD2	15	NA	CASSKAGAYPGELFF	TGCGCCAGCAGTAAAGCGGGAGCGTATCCCGGGGAGCTGTTTTTT
TRBV7-2	TRBJ2-1	NA	15	NA	CASSLASGLSNEQFF	TGTGCCAGCAGCTTAGCGTCGGGACTCAGCAATGAGCAGTTCTTC
TRBV6-1	TRBJ2-1	TRBD2	16	NA	CASSEALSGRYNEQFF	TGTGCCAGCAGTGAAGCGCTGAGCGGGAGATACAATGAGCAGTTCTTC
TRBV28	TRBJ2-6	NA	17	NA	CASGRRRGRQGANVLTF	TGTGCCAGCGGCCGGAGGAGGGGGCGACAAGGGGCCAACGTCCTGACTTTC
TRBV7-9	TRBJ2-3	NA	15	NA	CASSLVIARTDTQYF	TGTGCCAGCAGCTTAGTCATCGCCCGCACAGATACGCAGTATTTT